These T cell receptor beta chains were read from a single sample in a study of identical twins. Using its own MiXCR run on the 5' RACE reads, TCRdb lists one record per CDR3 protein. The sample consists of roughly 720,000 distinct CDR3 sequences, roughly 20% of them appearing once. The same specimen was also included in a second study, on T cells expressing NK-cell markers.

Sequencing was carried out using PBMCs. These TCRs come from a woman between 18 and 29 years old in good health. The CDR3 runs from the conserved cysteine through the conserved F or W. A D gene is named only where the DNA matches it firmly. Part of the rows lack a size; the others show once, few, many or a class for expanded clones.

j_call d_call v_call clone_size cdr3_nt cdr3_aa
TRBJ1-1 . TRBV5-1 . TGCGCCAGCAGCTTGAGTGGGGGACCTGAAGCTTTCTTT CASSLSGGPEAFF
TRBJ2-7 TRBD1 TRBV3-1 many TGTGCCAGCAGCCAAGGGTACAGGGGGCATGAGCAGTACTTC CASSQGYRGHEQYF
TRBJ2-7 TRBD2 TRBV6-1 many TGTGCCAGCAGTGGGACTAGCGGGGGGGCCTACGAGCAGTACTTC CASSGTSGGAYEQYF
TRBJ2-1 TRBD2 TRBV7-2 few TGTGCCAGCAGAAGTCAGCGGGAGAACAATGAGCAGTTCTTC CASRSQRENNEQFF
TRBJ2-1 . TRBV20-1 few TGCAGTGCTAGAGATAGTGGGCGGACGGCCTACAATGAGCAGTTCTTC CSARDSGRTAYNEQFF
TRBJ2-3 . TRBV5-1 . TGCGCCAGCAGCTCCCTCGGCAGGGTTGGAGATACGCAGTATTTT CASSSLGRVGDTQYF
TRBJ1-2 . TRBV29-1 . TGCAGCGCCGTTGGAAACTATGGCTACACCTTC CSAVGNYGYTF
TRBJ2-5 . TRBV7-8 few TGTGCCAGCAGCGGGAAGACGAGGTACCAAGAGACCCAGTACTTC CASSGKTRYQETQYF
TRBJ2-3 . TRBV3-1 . TGTGCCAGCAGCCAAGTACCGGGTAGTACGCAGTATTTT CASSQVPGSTQYF
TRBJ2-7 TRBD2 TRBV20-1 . TGCAGTGCTAGTCCCGGGGGGTACTACGAGCAGTACTTC CSASPGGYYEQYF